A selection of T cell receptor beta chains follows, all from one sample in a study of shared clonotypes between healthy human individuals. Measured with immunoSEQ multiplex PCR; TCRdb has only the in-frame clones, and not every one. This sample has 2 million to 2.5 million clones, with roughly 95% found just once. Sequencing was performed on naive CD4+ T cells sorted from blood. These receptors were collected from a man aged 18-30 years in good health. Each CDR3 is given with its conserved first and last residue. D genes are given only for firm matches. Part of the rows lack a size; the others show once, few, many or a class for expanded clones.

CDR3: CASKLRDFLAVANTGELFF; DNA: TGTGCCAGCAAGCTTAGGGACTTCCTTGCAGTCGCGAACACCGGGGAGCTGTTTTTT; J: TRBJ2-2; V: TRBV2; D: .; size: .
CDR3: CASSSSGGSSYEQYF; DNA: TGTGCCAGCAGCTCCTCTGGGGGCTCCTCCTACGAGCAGTACTTC; J: TRBJ2-7; V: TRBV7-2; D: .; size: .
CDR3: CASSLVEGVIDEQYF; DNA: TGTGCCAGCAGCTTAGTGGAGGGAGTAATCGACGAGCAGTACTTC; J: TRBJ2-7; V: TRBV7-2; D: .; size: .
CDR3: CASSGLDRTEAFF; DNA: TGTGCCAGCAGTGGGCTTGACAGAACTGAAGCTTTCTTT; J: TRBJ1-1; V: TRBV25-1; D: .; size: .
CDR3: CASSNRGPGGELFF; DNA: TGTGCCAGCAGCAACCGGGGGCCGGGCGGGGAGCTGTTTTTT; J: TRBJ2-2; V: TRBV11-2; D: .; size: .
CDR3: CASSPYSSYEQYF; DNA: TGTGCCAGCTCACCGTACAGCTCCTACGAGCAGTACTTC; J: TRBJ2-7; V: TRBV18; D: .; size: many
CDR3: CASSARGGAQPQHF; DNA: TGTGCCAGCAGCGCGCGAGGAGGGGCTCAGCCCCAGCATTTT; J: TRBJ1-5; V: TRBV9; D: .; size: .
CDR3: CASSQQAGGNEQFF; DNA: TGTGCCAGCAGCCAACAAGCGGGAGGCAATGAGCAGTTCTTC; J: TRBJ2-1; V: TRBV11-2; D: TRBD2; size: once
CDR3: CASSVGPNSYEQYF; DNA: TGTGCCAGCAGCGTAGGTCCAAACTCCTACGAGCAGTACTTC; J: TRBJ2-7; V: TRBV9; D: .; size: .
CDR3: CASSPRHNEQFF; DNA: TGTGCCAGCAGCCCGCGACACAATGAGCAGTTCTTC; J: TRBJ2-1; V: TRBV9; D: .; size: .
CDR3: CASQTGGAGNTIYF; DNA: TGTGCCAGCCAGACAGGGGGTGCTGGAAACACCATATATTTT; J: TRBJ1-3; V: TRBV28; D: TRBD1; size: .
CDR3: CASSLARLATSSKNIQYF; DNA: TGCGCCAGCAGCTTGGCCCGTCTTGCGACGTCCTCCAAAAACATTCAGTACTTC; J: TRBJ2-4; V: TRBV5-1; D: .; size: .
CDR3: CATSRAGSSLNTEAFF; DNA: TGTGCCACCAGCAGAGCGGGCAGTTCACTTAACACTGAAGCTTTCTTT; J: TRBJ1-1; V: TRBV15; D: .; size: .
CDR3: CASTRQGHYEQYF; DNA: TGCGCCAGCACCCGACAGGGACACTACGAGCAGTACTTC; J: TRBJ2-7; V: TRBV10-2; D: TRBD1; size: .
CDR3: CASRPGTGVRQPQHF; DNA: TGTGCCAGCAGGCCCGGGACAGGGGTGAGACAGCCCCAGCATTTT; J: TRBJ1-5; V: TRBV28; D: TRBD1; size: .
CDR3: CAWIPTGNTEAFF; DNA: TGTGCCTGGATACCCACGGGGAACACTGAAGCTTTCTTT; J: TRBJ1-1; V: TRBV30; D: .; size: .
CDR3: CAFSKRQGLRRETQYF; DNA: TGTGCCTTCTCCAAGCGACAGGGCTTACGGAGGGAGACCCAGTACTTC; J: TRBJ2-5; V: TRBV30; D: TRBD1; size: .
CDR3: CASSLYRGGNTIYF; DNA: TGTGCCAGCAGTTTATACAGGGGTGGAAACACCATATATTTT; J: TRBJ1-3; V: TRBV28; D: TRBD1; size: .
CDR3: CASGNRGLSSYEQYF; DNA: TGTGCCAGCGGAAACAGGGGGCTAAGCTCCTACGAGCAGTACTTC; J: TRBJ2-7; V: TRBV10-3; D: TRBD1; size: .
CDR3: CASRRHPGQGYEQYF; DNA: TGTGCCAGCAGACGTCACCCGGGACAGGGGTACGAGCAGTACTTC; J: TRBJ2-7; V: TRBV7-2; D: TRBD1; size: .
CDR3: CASSYSSQDGGGYTF; DNA: TGTGCCAGCAGTTACTCTTCACAGGACGGCGGGGGCTACACCTTC; J: TRBJ1-2; V: TRBV6-5; D: .; size: .
CDR3: CASSPGTASGELFF; DNA: TGTGCCAGCAGCCCCGGGACCGCGTCCGGGGAGCTGTTTTTT; J: TRBJ2-2; V: TRBV7-2; D: .; size: .
CDR3: CASSPGQYNEQFF; DNA: TGTGCCAGCAGCCCAGGACAGTACAATGAGCAGTTCTTC; J: TRBJ2-1; V: TRBV5-4; D: .; size: .
CDR3: CASSVASGWLDSPLHF; DNA: TGTGCCAGCAGCGTAGCGTCAGGGTGGTTGGACTCACCCCTCCACTTT; J: TRBJ1-6; V: TRBV9; D: .; size: .
CDR3: CASRHPGQYNEQFF; DNA: TGTGCCAGCAGGCACCCGGGACAGTACAATGAGCAGTTCTTC; J: TRBJ2-1; V: TRBV11-2; D: TRBD1; size: .
CDR3: CASSLRPGGFSQETQYF; DNA: TGTGCCAGCAGCTTAAGGCCTGGCGGCTTCTCTCAAGAGACCCAGTACTTC; J: TRBJ2-5; V: TRBV11-2; D: .; size: .
CDR3: CASSPRGKSSYNSPLHF; DNA: TGTGCCAGCAGCCCACGGGGGAAGAGCTCCTATAATTCACCCCTCCACTTT; J: TRBJ1-6; V: TRBV5-6; D: .; size: once
CDR3: CASSASDQGISPLHF; DNA: TGTGCCAGTAGTGCCAGTGACCAGGGCATTTCACCCCTCCACTTT; J: TRBJ1-6; V: TRBV19; D: .; size: .
CDR3: CASRSSGGETQYF; DNA: TGTGCCAGCAGATCTTCAGGGGGGGAGACCCAGTACTTC; J: TRBJ2-5; V: TRBV28; D: .; size: .
CDR3: CASSLRTGGHGYTF; DNA: TGTGCCAGCAGTTTACGGACAGGGGGCCATGGCTACACCTTC; J: TRBJ1-2; V: TRBV28; D: TRBD1; size: .
CDR3: CAISESTSGRENTQYF; DNA: TGTGCCATCAGTGAGTCGACTAGCGGGAGGGAAAACACGCAGTATTTT; J: TRBJ2-3; V: TRBV10-3; D: TRBD2; size: .
CDR3: CASSLGTGELFF; DNA: TGTGCCAGCAGTCTCGGGACCGGGGAGCTGTTTTTT; J: TRBJ2-2; V: TRBV2; D: .; size: .